The 8 T cell receptor beta chains presented below share a single source sample, sequenced in a study of T-cell reconstitution after alpha-beta-depleted transplantation in children. The library targeted TCRbeta and was prepared with unique molecular identifiers. Each CDR3 protein is one row after TCRdb ran MiXCR on the PCR reads. The repertoire holds 400,000 to 450,000 distinct CDR3 sequences, with 43% as singletons. The specimen comprised PBMCs, sampled before TCRalphabeta/CD19-depleted stem cell transplant. The receptor source for this set is a girl aged 2 to 9 with aplastic anemia, due to receive a stem cell transplant.

The chain carries TRBV28 and TRBJ2-2; tentative D call: TRBD1 (6 bases). V was shortened by 6 bases and J by 7 bases, with 9 bases between the two germline ends. CDR3 length: 12 residues. Germline loops: CDR1 MDHEN, CDR2 SYDVKM. The DNA of the CDR3 is TGTGCCAGCAGGACAGGTGGCGGGGAGCTGTTTTTT. This encodes CASRTGGGELFF.

This chain uses TRBV18 with TRBJ2-7, with 10 bases identical to TRBD2. CDR3 size: 14 residues. Trimming cost V 2 bases and J 5 bases; bases outside gene matches: 3. Germline CDR1 is KGHSH and CDR2 is LQKENI. CDR3 sequence reads: CASSPASGSHEQYF. The DNA of the CDR3 is TGTGCCAGCTCACCAGCTAGCGGGAGCCACGAGCAGTACTTC. The whole variable domain, remainder taken from reference TRBV18 and TRBJ2-7, is NAGVMQNPRHLVRRRGQEARLRCSPMKGHSHVYWYRQLPEEGLKFMVYLQKENIIDESGMPKERFSAEFPKEGPSILRIQQVVRGDSAAYFCASSPASGSHEQYFGPGTRLTVT.

This clonotype occurred a few times. The rearrangement uses TRBV14 and TRBJ1-2; 8 positions match TRBD1. V lost 4 bases and J lost 6; bases outside the gene matches: 7. The CDR3 contains 14 residues. The germline V gene has CDR1 SGHDN and CDR2 FVKESK. The CDR3 loop reads CASSLRQGRNGYTF. The CDR3 region has the DNA TGTGCCAGCAGCCTTCGACAGGGGCGGAATGGCTACACCTTC.

Regarding this clonotype: One end of the junction fails to match germline, which may point to a read error. The V gene is TRBV19, the J gene TRBJ2-1; perhaps TRBD2 as D (7 bases). The CDR3 has 17 residues. Germline CDR1 and CDR2: LNHDA and SQIVND (reference sequence). For the CDR3, the DNA is TGTGCCAATAGTCCAGGGGCTAGCGGTCCCCTACTAAATGAGCAGTTCTTC. Protein: CANSPGASGPLLNEQFF.

This clonotype was observed a handful of times. The chain joins TRBV6-1 to TRBJ2-3, with 9 bases lining up with TRBD2. The CDR3 covers 16 residues. The V and J ends lost 6 bases and 2 bases, in that order; junction bases with no gene match: 9. The germline V gene has CDR1 MNHNS and CDR2 SASEGT. This chain's CDR3 is CASRRFSGGLTDTQYF. CDR3 nucleotide sequence: TGTGCCAGCAGGCGATTTAGCGGGGGCCTCACAGATACGCAGTATTTT.

The chain joins TRBV29-1 to TRBJ2-5, with D possibly being TRBD2 (6 bases). CDR3 size: 12 residues. Per the germline V gene, CDR1 is SQVTM and CDR2 is ANQGSEA. V lost 6 bases, J lost 11 bases, and 19 bases lay in between. CDR3 loop: CSVGRNGEGQYF. CDR3 sequence (DNA): TGCAGCGTGGGGAGGAACGGGGAAGGACAGTACTTC.

The chain recombines TRBV20-1 with TRBJ2-1, with 11 bases identical to TRBD2. The germline CDR1 and CDR2 sequences are DFQATT and SNEGSKA (reference sequence). V shed 3 bases and J 4 bases; nucleotides not matched to a gene: 5. The CDR3 consists of 15 residues. The CDR3 here is CSASPTSGRYNEQFF. The CDR3 nucleotides read TGCAGTGCTAGTCCTACTAGCGGGAGATACAATGAGCAGTTCTTC.

The table lists this clonotype with many counts. The chain links TRBV5-1 to TRBJ2-2, with D perhaps matching TRBD1 (6 bases). The germline gives CDR1 SGHRS, CDR2 YFSETQ. There are 13 residues in the CDR3. The V end was cut by 0 bases, the J end by 9 bases, with 9 bases between. The CDR3, as DNA: TGCGCCAGCAGCTTGGTGGGGGCCCGGGAGCTGTTTTTT. Translation: CASSLVGARELFF.